One sample yielded the 8 T cell receptor beta chains listed below, sequenced in a study of blood T cells in healthy people across ages. A second PCR of roughly 7 to 11 cycles used a sample-barcoded 5' primer and a J-beta primer mix. TCRdb called the 5' RACE reads again in MiXCR, with one record for every CDR3 protein. The sample yields about 620,000 distinct CDR3 sequences, approximately 52% seen once. Specimen: blood. The receptors originated from a woman aged 80 or over in good health.

The chain couples TRBV2 to TRBJ2-7, with D possibly being TRBD2 (5 bases). The CDR3 is made up of 14 amino acids. V was shortened by 4 bases and J by 0 bases, with 10 bases between the two germline ends. CDR1 is SNHLY and CDR2 is FYNNEI in the germline V gene. The CDR3 loop reads CASSVQRSSYEQYF. Here the CDR3 DNA reads TGTGCCAGCAGTGTGCAGCGGAGCTCCTACGAGCAGTACTTC.

This clonotype showed up just a few times. The V and J genes are TRBV4-1 and TRBJ1-5; tentative D call: TRBD1 (5 bases). Germline CDR1 and CDR2: MGHRA and YSYEKL. There are 15 residues in the CDR3. V lost 3 bases and J lost 4, with 13 bases in between. The CDR3 protein is CASSQGGPLNQPQHF. The DNA for the CDR3 is TGCGCCAGCAGCCAGGGGGGACCGCTGAATCAGCCCCAGCATTTT.

This clonotype appeared many times. V usage is TRBV5-1 and J usage is TRBJ2-5; TRBD1 is a possible D gene (6 bases). From germline, CDR1 is SGHRS and CDR2 YFSETQ. Trimming removed 1 base at V and 3 bases at J, with 10 bases between. The CDR3 is made up of 14 amino acids. CDR3 amino acids: CASSLLYREETQYF. The CDR3 DNA reads TGCGCCAGCAGCTTGTTATACAGGGAAGAGACCCAGTACTTC. The full variable domain, in which reference TRBV5-1 and TRBJ2-5 provide the parts outside the CDR3, is KAGVTQTPRYLIKTRGQQVTLSCSPISGHRSVSWYQQTPGQGLQFLFEYFSETQRNKGNFPGRFSGRQFSNSRSEMNVSTLELGDSALYLCASSLLYREETQYFGPGTRLLVL.

V usage is TRBV20-1 and J usage is TRBJ2-1, with TRBD2 as a possible D gene (6 bases). The CDR3 loop spans 15 amino acids. Germline assignment: CDR1 DFQATT and CDR2 SNEGSKA (reference sequence). V lost 5 bases and J 1 base, leaving 15 bases between the germline ends. CDR3 amino acids: CSASWRARSYNEQFF. The CDR3, as DNA: TGCAGTGCTTCCTGGAGGGCCCGTTCCTACAATGAGCAGTTCTTC.

Comment on this clonotype: A read error may explain this, as a much larger clone is one base away. This sequence joins TRBV27 and TRBJ2-1, with D possibly TRBD2 on 6 matching bases. Germline CDR1 MNHEY, CDR2 SMNVEV (reference sequence). Trimming shortened V by 5 bases and J by 5 bases, and 16 bases separated the two germline ends. This CDR3 is 15 amino acids long. Here the CDR3 reads CASSTRLGLDNEQFF. CDR3 bases: TGTGCCAGCAGTACCAGACTAGGCCTAGACAATGAGCAGTTCTTC.

V and J are TRBV3-1 and TRBJ2-7; D possibly matches TRBD1 or TRBD2 (6 bases each). Germline CDR1 LGHDT, CDR2 YNNKEL (reference sequence). Deletions cut 1 base from V and 3 bases from J, with 13 bases between. The CDR3 sequence is 15 residues long. CDR3 in DNA: TGTGCCAGCAGCCAAGTAGGGGGGAGGAGCTACGAGCAGTACTTC. This encodes CASSQVGGRSYEQYF.

V is TRBV5-1 and J is TRBJ2-3, with D tentatively TRBD1 (5 bases). This CDR3 spans 16 amino acids. Germline-derived CDR1 and CDR2 are SGHRS and YFSETQ. Trimming removed 0 bases at V and 10 bases at J, with 21 bases between. CDR3 DNA: TGCGCCAGCAGCTTGGGAGCGCGCCGTAGCACAGGTGCGCAGTATTTT. Translated, it gives CASSLGARRSTGAQYF.

This clonotype was observed once. As DNA, the CDR3 is TGTGCCAGCTCACGGCCCCCTGGGGGGTCGTCCTACAATGAGCAGTACTTC. This encodes CASSRPPGGSSYNEQYF. The rearrangement joins TRBV18 to TRBJ2-7; TRBD2 might be the D (6 bases). This CDR3 region has 17 residues. CDR1 and CDR2 from the germline V gene are KGHSH and LQKENI. V lost 4 bases and J lost 7, with 26 bases in between.